This T cell receptor beta chain was captured in a study of cytomegalovirus exposure and HLA in healthy donors. Primers included in the PCR were 60 Vbeta and 13 Jbeta primers. The assay was immunoSEQ multiplex PCR, and TCRdb's table has in-frame clones only and misses some. The listing records 150,000 or so clones. The CDR3 consists of 17 residues. Germline values: CDR1 LNHDA, CDR2 SQIVND (reference sequence). Losses at the gene ends were 2 bases for V and 10 bases for J; bases not matched to a gene: 14. General study points: In a later analysis, TCR beta V- and J-gene trimming was associated with a missense DCLRE1C variant. In an earlier analysis, about 87% or about 30%: the productive usage of most TCR beta V segments. Most CMV-associated TCR beta chains appeared HLA-restricted in a later analysis.

Concerning this clone itself: As yet, its antigen is unknown.

The source of this sequence is a woman aged 55-69 years in good health and CMV-seronegative. This chain connects TRBV19 to TRBJ1-6; 7 bases line up with TRBD1. The sequencing input was PBMCs. The CDR3: CASSIIPGQIRESPLHF. The CDR3 coding sequence is TGTGCCAGTAGTATAATCCCGGGACAGATAAGAGAATCACCCCTCCACTTT.